Following are 20 T cell receptor beta chains from one sample sequenced in a study of T-cell reconstitution after alpha-beta-depleted transplantation in children. Unique molecular identifiers were incorporated during preparation of the TCRbeta library. Each CDR3 protein is one row after TCRdb ran MiXCR on the PCR reads. Counted here are some 600,000 distinct CDR3 sequences, 10% to 15% occurring once; the ten biggest clones make up 2.2%. The sequences come from PBMCs, mostly from graft donor cells, collected 360 days after TCRalphabeta/CD19-depleted stem cell transplant. The source is a male patient aged 10 to 17 who had a stem cell transplant for acute myeloid leukemia, so the T cells may come from the graft donor.

This clonotype was picked up many times. The V and J genes are TRBV6-1 and TRBJ2-7; 9 nucleotides align to TRBD1. CDR1 and CDR2 from the germline V gene are MNHNS and SASEGT. CDR3 size: 13 residues. The trim removed 6 bases at V and 1 base at J, leaving 1 base unmatched. In DNA form, the CDR3 reads TGTGCCAGCAGGACAGGGGGGTCCTACGAGCAGTACTTC. Translation gives CASRTGGSYEQYF.

This clonotype was observed many times. The J gene is TRBJ2-7, the V gene TRBV6-6; 8 bases agree with TRBD2. Trimming removed 7 bases from V and 2 bases from J; junction bases left unmatched: 4. The CDR3 spans 13 residues. Germline CDR1 MNHNY, CDR2 SVGAGI (reference sequence). The CDR3 DNA reads TGTGCCAGCACCTTAGCGGGACCCTACGAGCAGTACTTC. Translation: CASTLAGPYEQYF.

The gene calls are TRBV27 and TRBJ1-4; TRBD1 agrees at 9 bases. The length of the CDR3 is 17 residues. The germline CDR1 and CDR2 sequences are MNHEY and SMNVEV (reference sequence). V dropped 0 bases and J dropped 7; count of bases not matched to a gene: 9. As DNA, the CDR3 is TGTGCCAGCAGTTTATCGCCACCGGGACAGGGATTTGAAAAACTGTTTTTT. Amino acid sequence: CASSLSPPGQGFEKLFF.

This clonotype was picked up many times. The genes are TRBV12-3 or TRBV12-4 and TRBJ1-3; possible D gene TRBD1, 5 bases. This CDR3 has 16 residues. V shed 3 bases and J shed 2 bases, with 14 bases lying between them. The CDR3 region has the DNA TGTGCCAGCAGTTTCGACGGAATGGGGCCTGGAAACACCATATATTTT. Encoded protein: CASSFDGMGPGNTIYF.

There are many counts of this clonotype. V gene TRBV29-1 combines with J gene TRBJ2-7, with 13 bases aligning to TRBD2. After removal of 6 bases from V and 5 bases from J, the junction contained 7 bases not matched to a gene. This CDR3 comprises 14 residues. Looked up from germline, CDR1 is SQVTM and CDR2 is ANQGSEA. The CDR3 coding sequence is TGCAGCGTCGCTGGGACTAGCGGGATAGACGAGCAGTACTTC. Its protein is CSVAGTSGIDEQYF.

V usage is TRBV4-3 and J usage is TRBJ2-7, with 8 bases matching TRBD1. V shed 2 bases, J shed 0 bases, and the junction held 6 bases outside the gene matches. Germline CDR1 LGHNA, CDR2 YSLEER. This CDR3 is 16 amino acids long. The DNA of the CDR3 is TGCGCCAGCAGCCAAAGGGACAGGCCTCACTCCTACGAGCAGTACTTC. This gives the protein CASSQRDRPHSYEQYF.

The chain is built from TRBV7-2 and TRBJ1-6; no clear D gene. Germline V gene sequence: CDR1 SGHTA, CDR2 FQGNSA. The CDR3 has 15 residues. Between the trimmed V and J ends, which lost 4 bases and 12 bases, there was a span of 19 bases. Here the CDR3 DNA reads TGTGCCAGCAGCTCCCTTCAAGGACCGTACCAACCCCTCCACTTT. This gives the protein CASSSLQGPYQPLHF.

The V call is TRBV10-3, the J call TRBJ2-5; TRBD1 is a possible D gene (5 bases). V was clipped by 10 bases and J by 1 base, with 16 bases between them. The germline V gene encodes CDR1 ENHRY and CDR2 SYGVKD. There are 14 residues in the CDR3. In DNA form, the CDR3 reads TGTGCCAACAGAGGCGCAGGGCTCCAAGAGACCCAGTACTTC. Translation gives CANRGAGLQETQYF.

The CDR3 region has the DNA TGCAGTGCTAGCAAAAGGACAGGGCCCTTCGAGCAGTACTTC. This encodes CSASKRTGPFEQYF. V and J are TRBV20-1 and TRBJ2-7; TRBD1 matches at 8 bases. Germline V gene sequence: CDR1 DFQATT, CDR2 SNEGSKA (reference sequence). J was trimmed by 6 bases and V by 3 bases; bases with no gene match: 10. The CDR3 is 14 residues long.

This clonotype was seen at least ten times. The chain recombines TRBV12-3 or TRBV12-4 with TRBJ2-3; 11 positions agree with TRBD2. The CDR3 loop spans 17 amino acids. Losses at the gene ends were 7 bases for V and 6 bases for J; bases not matched to a gene: 15. Here the CDR3 reads CASTFGLAGKLSDTQYF. The CDR3 DNA reads TGTGCCAGCACCTTCGGACTAGCGGGTAAATTATCGGATACGCAGTATTTT.

This clonotype was seen at least ten times. The CDR3 nucleotides are TGCAGTGCTAGCCAGGGAACATTTTGGCAGCCCCAGCATTTT. It yields the protein CSASQGTFWQPQHF. The chain carries TRBV20-1 and TRBJ1-5; possible D gene TRBD1, 5 bases. CDR1 and CDR2 from the germline V gene are DFQATT and SNEGSKA (reference sequence). The V end lost 3 bases, the J end lost 7 bases, and 16 bases lay between the germline ends. This CDR3 contains 14 residues.

This clonotype appeared a few times. This chain connects TRBV28 to TRBJ1-1; D gene unclear. The CDR3 has 16 amino acids. Germline CDR1 reads MDHEN; CDR2 reads SYDVKM. Trimming took 2 bases from V and 0 from J, leaving 13 bases between them. Here the CDR3 reads CASSLQVRGMNTEAFF. The CDR3 DNA follows: TGTGCCAGCAGTTTACAGGTTCGGGGAATGAACACTGAAGCTTTCTTT.

V is TRBV6-2 or TRBV6-3 and J is TRBJ2-2; perhaps D is TRBD1 or TRBD2 (5 bases each). V lost 10 bases and J 8 bases, leaving 20 bases between the germline ends. The CDR3 length is 14 residues. Germline CDR1 MNHEY, CDR2 SVGEGT. The CDR3 DNA follows: TGTGCCACCACGGGTGAGGGGTTCGGAGGGGAGCTGTTTTTT. Protein: CATTGEGFGGELFF.

This clonotype has just a few counts. This chain links TRBV2 with TRBJ2-3; D tentatively reads TRBD1 or TRBD2 (6 bases each). There are 17 residues in the CDR3. V was pared by 5 bases and J by 0 bases, with 18 bases between. Germline V CDR1 and CDR2: SNHLY, FYNNEI. The CDR3 loop reads CASSTTSTRGSTDTQYF. The DNA for the CDR3 is TGTGCCAGCAGTACTACTTCGACTAGGGGGAGCACAGATACGCAGTATTTT.

The chain couples TRBV28 to TRBJ2-1; D remains unclear. The CDR3 covers 15 residues. The germline V and J ends were trimmed by 5 bases and 6 bases, with 17 bases remaining between them. Germline V gives CDR1 MDHEN, CDR2 SYDVKM. The CDR3 sequence is CASSHRSESFNEQFF. CDR3 DNA: TGTGCCAGCAGTCACCGGTCGGAGAGTTTCAATGAGCAGTTCTTC.

This clonotype was detected only a few times. CDR3 coding DNA: TGTGCCACCAGCAGAGCTAGGGTCGTTAGCACTGAAGCTTTCTTT. Its protein product is CATSRARVVSTEAFF. J is TRBJ1-1 and V is TRBV15, with no clear D. The length of the CDR3 is 15 residues. Germline-derived CDR1 and CDR2 are LNHNV and YYDKDF (reference sequence). V was shortened by 1 base and J by 4 bases, with 13 bases between the two germline ends.

This clonotype was counted ten times or more. The chain carries TRBV20-1 and TRBJ1-6; weak D call: TRBD1 (5 bases). The V gene lost 6 bases and the J gene lost 6 bases, with 18 bases spanning the gap. The CDR3 is 15 amino acids. CDR1 is DFQATT, CDR2 SNEGSKA, per germline (reference sequence). The CDR3 sequence: CSATRAQGINSPLHF. Here the CDR3 DNA reads TGCAGTGCCACCAGGGCACAAGGGATTAATTCACCCCTCCACTTT.

Only a few counts were recorded for this clonotype. J is TRBJ1-3 and V is TRBV29-1; D may be TRBD1 (6 bases). V was clipped by 3 bases and J by 8 bases, with 11 bases between them. Germline assignment: CDR1 SQVTM and CDR2 ANQGSEA. The CDR3 covers 12 residues. CDR3 sequence (DNA): TGCAGCGTTGAGCAGGGGTGGGACACCATATATTTT. Translated, it gives CSVEQGWDTIYF. Full variable domain (rest looked up from reference TRBV29-1 and TRBJ1-3): SAVISQKPSRDICQRGTSLTIQCQVDSQVTMMFWYRQQPGQSLTLIATANQGSEATYESGFVIDKFPISRPNLTFSTLTVSNMSPEDSSIYLCSVEQGWDTIYFGEGSWLTVV.

DNA for the CDR3: TGTGCCAGCAGTTTAGCGCGCAGTCTGGCTAGCGGGATCACCGGGGAGCTGTTTTTT. Its translation: CASSLARSLASGITGELFF. The chain couples TRBV12-3 or TRBV12-4 to TRBJ2-2, with TRBD2 identical over 9 bases. Germline trimming cut 0 bases from V and 4 bases from J; bases unmatched to any gene: 12. The CDR3 length is 19 residues.

The chain employs TRBV27 and TRBJ1-1; D might be TRBD1 (5 bases). The V gene's germline CDR1 is MNHEY and CDR2 SMNVEV (reference sequence). This CDR3 contains 16 residues. The V end lost 2 bases, the J end lost 4 bases, and 17 bases lay between the germline ends. CDR3 in DNA: TGTGCCAGCAGTTTAGGGGTTCTGGGGGTATCCACTGAAGCTTTCTTT. Its translation is CASSLGVLGVSTEAFF.